The 31 T cell receptor beta chains given below trace back to one sample, sequenced in a study of T cells in Graves' hyperthyroidism and ophthalmopathy. RNA transcripts served as the template for amplifying TCR beta CDR3 regions. The HTBI primer set was used in a first-round RT-PCR of the TCR CDR3. Via MiXCR, TCRdb re-called the multiplex PCR reads, giving one row per CDR3 protein. The sample shows under 300,000 distinct CDR3 sequences, roughly 15% of them seen only once. Sequencing used blood. The source is a woman in her twenties or thirties with Graves' hyperthyroidism that later progressed to Graves' ophthalmopathy.

This clonotype was counted ten times or more. The rearrangement joins TRBV27 to TRBJ2-1; 10 bases fit TRBD2. Germline CDR1 reads MNHEY; CDR2 reads SMNVEV (reference sequence). This CDR3 has 16 residues. Trimming removed 5 bases from V and 3 bases from J; junction bases left unmatched: 7. CDR3 sequence reads: CASSASTSGNYNEQFF. DNA of the CDR3: TGTGCCAGCAGTGCGTCCACTAGCGGGAACTACAATGAGCAGTTCTTC.

The chain links TRBV27 to TRBJ1-6; D is possibly TRBD1 (6 bases). The CDR3 has 15 amino acids. Germline V lookup: CDR1 MNHEY, CDR2 SMNVEV (reference sequence). Trimming removed 0 bases at V and 10 bases at J, with 13 bases between. For the CDR3, the DNA is TGTGCCAGCAGTTTATCGGCAGGGGCAGGCTCACCCCTCCACTTT. Residues: CASSLSAGAGSPLHF.

This clonotype was observed at least ten times. This rearrangement joins TRBV7-2 to TRBJ2-7; TRBD2 aligns across 12 bases. The V gene's germline CDR1 is SGHTA and CDR2 FQGNSA. The CDR3 loop spans 16 amino acids. Unmatched junction bases numbered 3, after V lost 1 base and J lost 2 bases. CDR3 region: CASSLEWTSGTYEQYF. Written as DNA, the CDR3 is TGTGCCAGCAGCTTAGAGTGGACTAGCGGGACCTACGAGCAGTACTTC.

This rearrangement joins TRBV20-1 to TRBJ2-1; 13 bases line up with TRBD2. The germline V gene encodes CDR1 DFQATT and CDR2 SNEGSKA (reference sequence). V was clipped by 1 base and J by 6 bases; unmatched bases: 9. The CDR3 sequence is 17 residues long. CDR3 bases: TGCAGTGCTAGAGCATGGACTAGCGGGAGAATCGGCAATGAGCAGTTCTTC. Translated, it gives CSARAWTSGRIGNEQFF.

The chain joins TRBV13 to TRBJ2-3, with 16 bases fitting TRBD2. The ends lost 3 bases at V and 6 bases at J; junction bases unmatched: 9. The CDR3 extends over 18 amino acids. The germline V gene has CDR1 PRHDT and CDR2 FYEKMQ (reference sequence). The CDR3 DNA sequence: TGTGCCAGCAGCTTGGGACTAGCGGGAGGGCCCTCCGGGGATACGCAGTATTTT. Residues: CASSLGLAGGPSGDTQYF.

There are many counts of this clonotype. The rearrangement joins TRBV5-1 to TRBJ2-3; D uncertain. Germline CDR1 and CDR2: SGHRS and YFSETQ. Trimming shortened V by 6 bases and J by 6 bases, and 17 bases separated the two germline ends. The CDR3 contains 14 residues. CDR3 protein: CASTPGTVADTQYF. The CDR3 bases are TGCGCCAGCACCCCGGGTACCGTGGCTGATACGCAGTATTTT.

Ten or more counts support this clonotype. The chain joins TRBV3-1 to TRBJ2-2, with D tentatively TRBD1 (6 bases). The CDR3 length is 15 residues. V lost 4 bases, J lost 3 bases, and 12 bases lay in between. Germline V CDR1 and CDR2: LGHDT, YNNKEL (reference sequence). The CDR3 coding sequence is TGTGCCAGCAGCCCTACAGGGCTCGACACCGGGGAGCTGTTTTTT. Translated: CASSPTGLDTGELFF.

A remark on this clonotype: Since a much larger clone is just one base distant, this may be a read error. This chain connects TRBV7-2 to TRBJ1-1; 8 bases are shared with TRBD1. This CDR3 has 15 amino acids. Trimming cost V 7 bases and J 3 bases; bases outside gene matches: 10. Germline CDR1 and CDR2: SGHTA and FQGNSA. CDR3 sequence reads: CASTLVPGGDTEAFF. In nucleotides, the CDR3 is TGTGCCAGCACCCTAGTCCCAGGGGGCGACACTGAAGCTTTCTTT.

This clonotype was observed many times. This chain uses TRBV12-3 or TRBV12-4 with TRBJ2-7, with TRBD2 identical over 10 bases. Trimming removed 7 bases from V and 2 bases from J; junction bases left unmatched: 5. This CDR3 has 14 residues. The CDR3 is CASMASGSPYEQYF. The CDR3 nucleotides read TGTGCCAGCATGGCTAGCGGGAGCCCCTACGAGCAGTACTTC.

This clonotype has a count of ten or more. The chain joins TRBV28 to TRBJ1-5; D gene ambiguous. CDR3 length: 14 amino acids. Germline V lookup: CDR1 MDHEN, CDR2 SYDVKM. Trimming removed 6 bases at V and 0 bases at J, with 9 bases between. For the CDR3, the DNA is TGTGCCAGCAGAGTGGGGTTTAGCAATCAGCCCCAGCATTTT. Its protein is CASRVGFSNQPQHF.

Only a few counts were recorded for this clonotype. This may be a read error: a much more frequent sequence differs by one nucleotide. The chain is built from TRBV7-2 and TRBJ2-1; 8 bases are shared with TRBD2. CDR3 size: 15 residues. Looked up from germline, CDR1 is SGHTA and CDR2 is FQGNSA. This CDR3 is CAGSLESGGLNEQFF. As DNA, the CDR3 is TGTGCCGGCAGCTTAGAAAGCGGGGGACTCAATGAGCAGTTCTTC.

This clonotype was found many times. The rearrangement links TRBV20-1 to TRBJ1-6; 7 bases line up with TRBD1. J was trimmed by 3 bases and V by 0 bases; bases with no gene match: 14. Germline lookup yields CDR1 DFQATT and CDR2 SNEGSKA (reference sequence). CDR3 length equals 19 residues. CDR3 residues: CSARDSRDRTNIYNSPLHF. DNA of the CDR3: TGCAGTGCTAGAGATTCTCGGGACAGAACAAACATCTATAATTCACCCCTCCACTTT.

V usage is TRBV4-3 and J usage is TRBJ2-1, with TRBD2 identical over 8 bases. CDR1 is LGHNA and CDR2 is YSLEER in the germline V gene. The CDR3 is made up of 16 amino acids. The ends lost 2 bases at V and 8 bases at J; junction bases unmatched: 11. CDR3 bases: TGCGCCAGCAGCCAATGGACGGGGGGGCATGTTGATGAGCAGTTCTTC. Its translation is CASSQWTGGHVDEQFF.

The chain is built from TRBV5-4 and TRBJ2-5; D is perhaps TRBD2 (6 bases). The CDR3 runs to 14 residues. Between the trimmed V and J ends, which lost 4 bases and 1 base, there was a span of 11 bases. CDR1 SGHNT and CDR2 YYREEE come from the germline V gene (reference sequence). CDR3 nucleotide sequence: TGTGCCAGCAGCGGGGGGACTTCCCAAGAGACCCAGTACTTC. It translates to CASSGGTSQETQYF.

This clonotype was seen repeatedly, ten times or more. The chain links TRBV20-1 to TRBJ2-7, with unresolved D. Deletions cut 6 bases from V and 4 bases from J, with 16 bases between. The CDR3 has 13 amino acids. In germline, CDR1 is DFQATT, CDR2 SNEGSKA (reference sequence). This chain's CDR3 is CSAAPMTDYEQYF. The CDR3 nucleotides read TGCAGTGCAGCCCCCATGACTGATTACGAGCAGTACTTC.

This clonotype was found many times. V is TRBV2 and J is TRBJ2-5; 7 bases align to TRBD1. This CDR3 is built from 15 residues. V lost 5 bases and J lost 5; bases outside the gene matches: 11. Germline CDR1 and CDR2: SNHLY and FYNNEI. The CDR3 sequence is CASSLLGGRVETQYF. CDR3 bases: TGTGCCAGCAGTCTACTAGGGGGCAGGGTGGAGACCCAGTACTTC.

A note on this clonotype: A read error may produce the germline difference seen at one junction end. The chain joins TRBV28 to TRBJ2-7; 9 bases agree with TRBD2. Per the germline V gene, CDR1 is MDHEN and CDR2 is SYDVKM. The CDR3 has 13 amino acids. DNA of the CDR3: TGTGCCAGCAGTCTAGCGGGGCCCTACGAGCAGCACTTC. Its protein is CASSLAGPYEQHF.

This clonotype occurred many times. The V gene is TRBV9, the J gene TRBJ2-3, with 8 bases identical to TRBD2. This CDR3 is built from 15 residues. Germline V CDR1 and CDR2: SGDLS, YYNGEE. The J segment lost 3 bases and the V segment lost 0 bases, leaving 3 bases of the junction unmatched. The DNA for the CDR3 is TGTGCCAGCAGCGTAGCGGGAGGGATAACAGATACGCAGTATTTT. Encoded protein: CASSVAGGITDTQYF.

This clonotype occurred many times. This CDR3 is CSATPGLAPGTQYF. For the CDR3, the DNA is TGCAGTGCTACCCCAGGACTAGCCCCGGGAACGCAGTATTTT. The chain joins TRBV20-1 to TRBJ2-3, with 8 bases fitting TRBD2. This CDR3 has 14 amino acids. Germline lookup yields CDR1 DFQATT and CDR2 SNEGSKA (reference sequence). V shed 4 bases, J shed 9 bases, and the junction held 12 bases outside the gene matches.

The chain recombines TRBV11-2 with TRBJ1-1; D remains ambiguous. V was pared by 10 bases and J by 11 bases, with 14 bases between. The CDR3 runs to 10 residues. In germline, CDR1 is SGHAT, CDR2 FQNNGV. The CDR3 loop reads CATRGVEAFF. CDR3 DNA sequence: TGTGCCACCCGGGGAGTGGAGGCTTTCTTT.

This clonotype was counted at least ten times. CDR3 loop: CASKTGQGAGTGELFF. The CDR3 DNA follows: TGTGCCAGCAAGACGGGGCAGGGGGCAGGCACCGGGGAGCTGTTTTTT. The chain combines TRBV2 with TRBJ2-2; 8 bases match TRBD1. The trim removed 7 bases at V and 4 bases at J, leaving 11 bases unmatched. Germline-derived CDR1 and CDR2 are SNHLY and FYNNEI. The CDR3 is 16 amino acids.

There are many counts of this clonotype. This chain connects TRBV5-1 to TRBJ2-6; the match to TRBD1 covers 10 bases. The germline CDR1 and CDR2 sequences are SGHRS and YFSETQ. The CDR3 consists of 17 residues. The J segment lost 0 bases and the V segment lost 6 bases, leaving 6 bases of the junction unmatched. CDR3 nucleotides: TGCGCCAGCACCTCGGACAGGGGGGACTCTGGGGCCAACGTCCTGACTTTC. Translating gives CASTSDRGDSGANVLTF.

This clonotype was detected a few times. The chain carries TRBV7-9 and TRBJ1-3; a possible D gene is TRBD1 (6 bases). The CDR3 loop spans 17 amino acids. V was trimmed by 5 bases and J by 0 bases, leaving 17 bases between them. Germline CDR1 and CDR2: SEHNR and FQNEAQ (reference sequence). The DNA for the CDR3 is TGTGCCAGCAGCCCCCGGGGGGGCCGCGACTCTGGAAACACCATATATTTT. This encodes CASSPRGGRDSGNTIYF.

This clonotype showed up many times. The chain is built from TRBV6-1 and TRBJ1-2, with D perhaps matching TRBD1 (5 bases). CDR1 is MNHNS and CDR2 is SASEGT in the germline V gene. The CDR3 has 15 residues. The germline V and J ends were trimmed by 6 bases and 6 bases, with 20 bases remaining between them. CDR3 residues: CASSEDYDRTNGYTF. CDR3 in DNA: TGTGCCAGCAGCGAGGACTACGACAGAACTAATGGCTACACCTTC.

As concerns this clonotype: This may be a read error, as it is one base from a much larger clone. This sequence joins TRBV6-2 or TRBV6-3 and TRBJ2-5; 9 positions agree with TRBD2. The junction had 13 bases not matched to a gene; V was cut back by 7 bases and J by 10 bases. Germline V CDR1 and CDR2: MNHEY, SVGEGT. The CDR3 consists of 14 residues. CDR3 DNA: TGTGCCAGCACCCTCAGCGGGGGGCGCGGGAGCCAGTACTTC. As protein: CASTLSGGRGSQYF.

This clonotype was counted ten times or more. The chain links TRBV6-2 or TRBV6-3 to TRBJ1-1; D unclear. The CDR3 has 15 amino acids. Germline V gives CDR1 MNHEY, CDR2 SVGEGT. The germline V and J ends were trimmed by 1 base and 2 bases, with 11 bases remaining between them. The CDR3 nucleotides are TGTGCCAGCAGTTACTTCAAGGGTAGCAACACTGAAGCTTTCTTT. It translates to CASSYFKGSNTEAFF.

This clonotype has ten or more counts. V is TRBV3-1 and J is TRBJ2-2; 11 bases are a match to TRBD2. V lost 0 bases, J lost 6 bases, and 3 bases stayed unmatched. The CDR3 length is 16 residues. Germline CDR1 LGHDT, CDR2 YNNKEL (reference sequence). Here the CDR3 DNA reads TGTGCCAGCAGCCAAGATATGGGACTAGCGGCCGGGGAGCTGTTTTTT. Its translation: CASSQDMGLAAGELFF.

This clonotype was seen a handful of times. This rearrangement joins TRBV15 to TRBJ2-5, with 7 bases matching TRBD2. This CDR3 is 15 amino acids long. Per germline, CDR1 LNHNV and CDR2 YYDKDF (reference sequence). Trimming at V came to 5 bases and at J to 2 bases, leaving 8 bases not matched to a gene. The CDR3 region has the DNA TGTGCCACCAGCGGCGGGGCTAGCGGACAAGAGACCCAGTACTTC. This gives the protein CATSGGASGQETQYF. The variable domain in full, with the rest retrieved from reference TRBV15 and TRBJ2-5, is DAMVIQNPRYQVTQFGKPVTLSCSQTLNHNVMYWYQQKSSQAPKLLFHYYDKDFNNEADTPDNFQSRRPNTSFCFLDIRSPGLGDTAMYLCATSGGASGQETQYFGPGTRLLVL.

In this sample, this clonotype turned up many times. V usage is TRBV6-1 and J usage is TRBJ2-6; D call uncertain. Germline V gene sequence: CDR1 MNHNS, CDR2 SASEGT. V dropped 7 bases and J dropped 2 bases, with 9 bases sitting between them. This CDR3 spans 14 amino acids. The CDR3 DNA reads TGTGCCAGCACAGACTCGGCTGGGGCCAACGTCCTGACTTTC. This gives the protein CASTDSAGANVLTF.

The J gene is TRBJ2-1, the V gene TRBV24-1, with a possible D match to TRBD2 (5 bases). Trimming removed 0 bases from V and 8 bases from J, with 13 bases in between. Germline values: CDR1 KGHDR, CDR2 SFDVKD. The length of the CDR3 is 15 residues. CDR3 region: CATSDLGPGVHEQFF. Here the CDR3 DNA reads TGTGCCACCAGTGATTTGGGTCCCGGGGTCCATGAGCAGTTCTTC.

This rearrangement joins TRBV20-1 to TRBJ2-5; 8 bases fit TRBD2. V shed 3 bases, J shed 4 bases, and the junction held 22 bases outside the gene matches. Germline V gene data show CDR1 as DFQATT and CDR2 as SNEGSKA (reference sequence). This CDR3 has 19 amino acids. CDR3 in amino acids: CSASSASSFFDSGRETQYF. The CDR3 DNA reads TGCAGTGCTAGTAGTGCCAGCAGCTTTTTCGACAGCGGGAGAGAGACCCAGTACTTC.